This entry features one T cell receptor beta chain sequence. The antigen remains undetermined. These data originate in a study of CD8+ T cells in alopecia areata. Study context: Tofacitinib administration to treated patients was oral, at 5 to 10 mg twice daily. Severity was scored as percentage of affected scalp area in treated patients. Study-wide findings and caveats: While patients received tofacitinib, many expanded lesional clones remained present in scalp and blood. Among the top 100, expanded CD8+ clones were significantly decreased by tofacitinib, as was scalp clonality.

This sample's treatment: oral pan-JAK inhibitor, 5-10 mg twice daily. Sequencing templates came from extracted RNA that was reverse transcribed into cDNA. Method: immunoSEQ multiplex PCR; TCRdb's copy keeps in-frame clones and lacks some. The table lists 110,000 or so clones, 50% to 75% of them singletons, with just under 30% in the top ten. Between the trimmed V and J ends, which lost 4 bases and 0 bases, there was a span of 7 bases. Germline values: CDR1 MRHNA, CDR2 SNTAGT. The CDR3 totals 14 residues. V usage is TRBV6-4 and J usage is TRBJ1-5, with D uncertain. The TCR was taken from a human donor with alopecia areata. This sample comprised CD8+ T cells sorted from blood, obtained at week 4, from a patient treated with tofacitinib. In nucleotides, the CDR3 is TGTGCCAGCAGTGGGGATTATAGCAATCAGCCCCAGCATTTT. Its translation: CASSGDYSNQPQHF.